Below are 3 T cell receptor beta chains sequenced from a single sample in a study of T cell changes during pregnancy in multiple sclerosis. TCRdb's table, derived via immunoSEQ multiplex PCR, lists solely in-frame clones and lacks some. The profile shows approximately 130,000 clones, 90% to 96% of them singletons. Sample: peripheral blood, taken after pregnancy. All receptors come from a female donor with multiple sclerosis, enrolled in a pregnancy study.

This sequence joins TRBV27 and TRBJ1-5; no clear D. Germline V gives CDR1 MNHEY, CDR2 SMNVEV (reference sequence). The CDR3 loop spans 16 amino acids. Trimming took 9 bases from V and 2 from J, leaving 20 bases between them. The CDR3 nucleotides are TGTGCCAGTCAAGGGAGCGGTGGGTACCGCAATCAGCCCCAGCATTTT. This sequence encodes CASQGSGGYRNQPQHF.

In nucleotides, the CDR3 is TGTGCCAGCAGTTCAGGGATAAGGAATCAGCCCCAGCATTTT. This gives the protein CASSSGIRNQPQHF. This chain connects TRBV28 to TRBJ1-5, with TRBD1 as a possible D gene (5 bases). This CDR3 region has 14 residues. Germline-derived CDR1 and CDR2 are MDHEN and SYDVKM. V was clipped by 4 bases and J by 4 bases, with 11 bases between them.

V is TRBV30 and J is TRBJ1-1; D gene uncertain. The germline CDR1 and CDR2 sequences are GTSNPN and SVGIG (reference sequence). This CDR3 has 18 amino acids. The V gene lost 2 bases and the J gene lost 2 bases, with 24 bases spanning the gap. CDR3 sequence reads: CAWSPSRQLGLPNTEAFF. The CDR3 DNA reads as TGTGCCTGGAGTCCTAGCCGACAACTCGGCCTTCCCAACACTGAAGCTTTCTTT.